The sequence of this TCR beta chain was determined in a study of vaccination effects on CD4 cells after COVID-19. The study's findings and limits: Clones that were induced by infection or by vaccine showed marked contraction late after vaccination. Common cold coronaviruses were cross-recognized by only 1 of 255 vaccine-induced clones in healthy vaccinees.

Using viral peptide pools, the ViraFEST assay grew out antigen-specific CD4+ T cells prior to sequencing. The authors isolated CD4+ T cells after nine to eleven days of culture. Each participant was administered two doses of either the BNT162b2 or the mRNA-1273 vaccine. Every well got around 2 million PBMC, which were grown with 8.5 to 10 IU/ml IL-2 and about 9.7 ug/ml peptides. Here immunoSEQ multiplex PCR was the method, and the copy in TCRdb shows in-frame clones only, minus some. The repertoire holds around 25,000 clones, with 83% as singletons. The V end lost 7 bases, the J end lost 0 bases, and 16 bases lay between the germline ends. The CDR3 contains 16 residues. From germline, CDR1 is MDHEN and CDR2 SYDVKM. Remarks on this clone: As yet, its antigen is unknown.

This clonotype was sampled from a human donor who received a COVID-19 vaccine. Some clones in this sample may be carry-over from other donors' samples. The sequencing used CD4+ T cells from PBMCs cultured with HCoV-NL63 spike peptides, collected after COVID-19 vaccination. The chain couples TRBV28 to TRBJ2-1, with a tentative D call TRBD2 (6 bases). CDR3 protein: CASTLGGISSYNEQFF. The CDR3 DNA follows: TGTGCCAGCACCCTTGGGGGGATCAGCTCCTACAATGAGCAGTTCTTC.